This is a list of T cell receptor beta chains from one sample in a study of T cells in Graves' hyperthyroidism and ophthalmopathy. Each CDR3 protein is one row after TCRdb ran MiXCR on the multiplex PCR reads. Seen here are about 350,000 distinct CDR3 sequences, 12% to 15% observed once, and the top ten hold roughly a fifth. Input material: blood. These receptors were collected from a woman aged 55-69 years with Graves' ophthalmopathy. CDR3s leave out the opening cysteine and the closing phenylalanine or tryptophan.

J gene,CDR3 length,V gene,CDR3 protein
TRBJ2-7,12,TRBV7-8,ASSPPHPSGEQY
TRBJ2-1,15,TRBV12-3/TRBV12-4,ATRGQGASSRYNEQF
TRBJ2-4,13,TRBV7-8,ASSLESQGWNIQY
TRBJ1-2,12,TRBV3-1,ASNAGQGGHGYT
TRBJ1-2,12,TRBV6-1,ASSGAGTGKGYT
TRBJ1-5,14,TRBV5-4,ASSYGTAYSNQPQH
TRBJ2-7,10,TRBV20-1,SAGGSRGEQY
TRBJ2-7,13,TRBV28,ASRTGGAGVNEQY
TRBJ2-3,13,TRBV5-1,ASSLGASGGNTQY
TRBJ1-5,11,TRBV4-1,ASSPLLREPQH
TRBJ2-1,11,TRBV2,ASSASGIHEQF
TRBJ2-3,14,TRBV4-1,ASSQPREASTDTQY
TRBJ2-7,10,TRBV3-1,ASSHDRAEQY
TRBJ1-4,9,TRBV27,ASSSEGKLF
TRBJ1-4,12,TRBV28,ASSTTATNEKMF
TRBJ2-1,12,TRBV5-1,ASSLGNSHNEQF
TRBJ1-2,13,TRBV27,ASSFSRVDLYGYT
TRBJ2-2,10,TRBV20-1,SASIPTGELF
TRBJ2-3,13,TRBV19,ASTPGGRSTDTQY
TRBJ2-3,11,TRBV11-2,ASSFKAADTQY
TRBJ2-1,15,TRBV14,ASSQINGGSTNNEQF
TRBJ2-7,13,TRBV10-2,ASRGETGSSYEQY
TRBJ2-3,14,TRBV19,ASSIEGRGTSISQY
TRBJ2-5,12,TRBV10-2,ASSERSGHVFQY
TRBJ1-4,14,TRBV20-1,SAKSYRGLLNEKLF
TRBJ1-2,12,TRBV6-5,ASSYSSGRYGYT
TRBJ1-5,14,TRBV20-1,SAISRGQGYDQPQH
TRBJ2-3,11,TRBV2,ASPRRELDTQY
TRBJ2-3,14,TRBV6-2/TRBV6-3,ASSSILAPSTDTQY
TRBJ2-7,16,TRBV3-1,ASSRTGTSGRASYEQY
TRBJ2-1,13,TRBV19,ASSRRGGDYNEQF
TRBJ1-1,11,TRBV20-1,SAREGMIAEAF
TRBJ2-1,11,TRBV19,ASASSSYNEQF
TRBJ2-2,14,TRBV28,ASGAGTLLDTGELF
TRBJ2-3,15,TRBV28,ASSLGAGALSTDTQY
TRBJ2-2,13,TRBV12-3/TRBV12-4,ASSGMAPRTGELF
TRBJ1-2,13,TRBV6-1,ASSENQGRSASYT
TRBJ2-1,13,TRBV12-3/TRBV12-4,ASSFGQGGYNEQF
TRBJ2-1,18,TRBV12-3/TRBV12-4,ASSLARLGQGAHWYNEQF
TRBJ2-5,13,TRBV24-1,ATSITSGRAETQY
TRBJ2-1,11,TRBV12-3/TRBV12-4,ASTMAPTREQF
TRBJ2-7,12,TRBV11-2,ASSWGTGDYEQY
TRBJ2-7,12,TRBV11-2,ASSQGTRSYEQY
TRBJ1-2,13,TRBV27,ASSSPSDRNYGYT
TRBJ2-1,13,TRBV20-1,SARGREWSYNEQF
TRBJ2-3,17,TRBV20-1,SARDQGRDGRDYTDTQY
TRBJ2-1,9,TRBV20-1,SSGRAWEQF
TRBJ2-7,12,TRBV28,ASSLTSGKYEQY
TRBJ2-2,12,TRBV24-1,ATSDFGLGGELF
TRBJ2-2,14,TRBV28,ASTLRVGLAGGELF
TRBJ1-1,13,TRBV5-4,ASSLAGRGNTEAF
TRBJ2-1,12,TRBV12-3/TRBV12-4,ASNQPGVVNEQF
TRBJ2-2,11,TRBV29-1,SVEDFGYGELF
TRBJ1-2,11,TRBV7-2,ASSSELHGGYT
TRBJ1-6,12,TRBV7-9,ASSQDPPGSPLH